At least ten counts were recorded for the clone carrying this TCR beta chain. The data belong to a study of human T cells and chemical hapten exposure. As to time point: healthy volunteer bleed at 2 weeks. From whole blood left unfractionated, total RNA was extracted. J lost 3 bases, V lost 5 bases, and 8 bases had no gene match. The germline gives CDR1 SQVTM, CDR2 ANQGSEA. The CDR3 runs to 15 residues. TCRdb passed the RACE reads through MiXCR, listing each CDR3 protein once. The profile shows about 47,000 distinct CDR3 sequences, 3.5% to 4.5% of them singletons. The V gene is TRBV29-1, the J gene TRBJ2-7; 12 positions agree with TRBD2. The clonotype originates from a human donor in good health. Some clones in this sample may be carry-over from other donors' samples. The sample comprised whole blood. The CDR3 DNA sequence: TGCAGCGTTTCCGCTAGCGGGAGGGCCAGCTACGAGCAGTACTTC. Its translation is CSVSASGRASYEQYF.